The 4 T cell receptor beta chains below were found in one sample sequenced in a study of T cell responses to AZD1222 COVID-19 vaccine. This table comes from immunoSEQ multiplex PCR, and its TCRdb copy is limited to in-frame clones, with some not included. The data contain tens of thousands of clones, roughly 89% of them singletons. The sample here was peripheral blood, taken 28 days after the second AZD1222 dose. These receptors were obtained from an adult who received the AZD1222 COVID-19 vaccine.

The chain uses TRBV7-9 and TRBJ2-5, with D maybe TRBD2 (6 bases). This CDR3 spans 15 amino acids. The germline V and J ends were trimmed by 4 bases and 5 bases, with 17 bases remaining between them. Germline lookup yields CDR1 SEHNR and CDR2 FQNEAQ (reference sequence). Here the CDR3 reads CASSSHLRDSETQYF. CDR3 nucleotide sequence: TGTGCCAGCAGCTCCCACCTTCGGGACTCCGAGACCCAGTACTTC.

This chain links TRBV15 with TRBJ2-4; 8 bases match TRBD2. The CDR3 contains 15 residues. CDR1 is LNHNV and CDR2 is YYDKDF in the germline V gene (reference sequence). The J segment lost 6 bases and the V segment lost 5 bases, leaving 9 bases of the junction unmatched. The CDR3 region is CATSERREGRNIQYF. The CDR3 nucleotides read TGTGCCACCAGCGAAAGACGGGAGGGGAGAAACATTCAGTACTTC. The full variable domain, with the rest looked up from reference TRBV15 and TRBJ2-4, is DAMVIQNPRYQVTQFGKPVTLSCSQTLNHNVMYWYQQKSSQAPKLLFHYYDKDFNNEADTPDNFQSRRPNTSFCFLDIRSPGLGDTAMYLCATSERREGRNIQYFGAGTRLSVL.

Here the CDR3 reads CASGVAGLYNEQFF. CDR3 DNA: TGTGCCAGCGGCGTAGCGGGGCTGTACAATGAGCAGTTCTTC. J is TRBJ2-1 and V is TRBV28; 8 bases map to TRBD2. The CDR3 is 14 amino acids. Looked up from germline, CDR1 is MDHEN and CDR2 is SYDVKM. The junction had 7 bases not matched to a gene; V was cut back by 8 bases and J by 4 bases.

The chain couples TRBV2 to TRBJ1-1; D unclear. This CDR3 region has 15 residues. Germline CDR1 and CDR2: SNHLY and FYNNEI. Trimming stripped 7 bases from V and 0 bases from J, with 15 bases between. The CDR3 DNA sequence: TGTGCCAGCACCCGAATGGGCAGGATGAACACTGAAGCTTTCTTT. This encodes CASTRMGRMNTEAFF.